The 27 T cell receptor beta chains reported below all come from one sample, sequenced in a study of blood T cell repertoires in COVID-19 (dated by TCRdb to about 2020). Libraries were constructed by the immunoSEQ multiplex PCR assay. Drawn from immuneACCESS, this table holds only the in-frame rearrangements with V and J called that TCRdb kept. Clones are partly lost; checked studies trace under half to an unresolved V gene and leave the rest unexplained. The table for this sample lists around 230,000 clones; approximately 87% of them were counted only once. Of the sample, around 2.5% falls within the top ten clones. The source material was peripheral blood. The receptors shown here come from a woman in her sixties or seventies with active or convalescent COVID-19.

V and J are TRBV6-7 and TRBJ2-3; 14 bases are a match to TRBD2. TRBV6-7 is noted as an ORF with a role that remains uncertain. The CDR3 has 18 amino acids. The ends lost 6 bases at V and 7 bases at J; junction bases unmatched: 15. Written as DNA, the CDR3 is TGTGCCAGCAGCCCCGGGACTAGCGGGAGCCCGGGGTGCAATACGCAGTATTTT. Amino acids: CASSPGTSGSPGCNTQYF.

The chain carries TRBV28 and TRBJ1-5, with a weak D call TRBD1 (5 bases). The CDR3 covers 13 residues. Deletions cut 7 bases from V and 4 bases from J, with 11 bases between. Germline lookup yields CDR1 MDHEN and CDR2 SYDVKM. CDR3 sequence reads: CASKNGGNQPQHF. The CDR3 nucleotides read TGTGCCAGCAAAAACGGGGGAAATCAGCCCCAGCATTTT. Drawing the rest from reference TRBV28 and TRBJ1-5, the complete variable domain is DVKVTQSSRYLVKRTGEKVFLECVQDMDHENMFWYRQDPGLGLRLIYFSYDVKMKEKGDIPEGYSVSREKKERFSLILESASTNQTSMYLCASKNGGNQPQHFGDGTRLSIL.

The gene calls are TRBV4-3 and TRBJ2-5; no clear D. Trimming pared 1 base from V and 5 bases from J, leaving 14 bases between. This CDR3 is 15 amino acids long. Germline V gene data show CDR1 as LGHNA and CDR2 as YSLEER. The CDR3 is CASSQVGTLEETQYF. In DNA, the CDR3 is TGCGCCAGCAGCCAAGTCGGAACTCTGGAGGAGACCCAGTACTTC.

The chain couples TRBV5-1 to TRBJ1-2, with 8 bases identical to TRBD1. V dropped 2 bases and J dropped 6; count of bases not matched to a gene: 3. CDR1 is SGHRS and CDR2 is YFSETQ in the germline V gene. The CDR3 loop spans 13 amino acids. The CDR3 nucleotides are TGCGCCAGCAGCTTTACAGGGGGTGATGGCTACACCTTC. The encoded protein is CASSFTGGDGYTF.

CDR3 DNA sequence: TGTGCCAGCGAGCGAGGGGGGGGAGGTTCACCCCTCCACTTT. This codes for CASERGGGGSPLHF. The chain combines TRBV28 with TRBJ1-6; possibly TRBD1 for D (6 bases). The CDR3 totals 14 residues. V lost 8 bases, J lost 9 bases, and 17 bases lay in between. Germline CDR1 is MDHEN and CDR2 is SYDVKM.

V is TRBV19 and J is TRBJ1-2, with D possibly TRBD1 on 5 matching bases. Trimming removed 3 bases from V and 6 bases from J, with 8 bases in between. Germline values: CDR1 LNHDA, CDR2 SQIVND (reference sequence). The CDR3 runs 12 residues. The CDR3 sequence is CASSIGGDGYTF. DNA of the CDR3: TGTGCCAGTAGTATCGGGGGAGATGGCTACACCTTC.

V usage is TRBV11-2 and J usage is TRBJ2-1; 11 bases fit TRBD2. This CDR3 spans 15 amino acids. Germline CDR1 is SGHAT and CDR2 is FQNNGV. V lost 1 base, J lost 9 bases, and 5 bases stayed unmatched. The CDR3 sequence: CASSLVAGGGIEQFF. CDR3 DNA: TGTGCCAGCAGCTTAGTAGCGGGAGGGGGGATTGAGCAGTTCTTC.

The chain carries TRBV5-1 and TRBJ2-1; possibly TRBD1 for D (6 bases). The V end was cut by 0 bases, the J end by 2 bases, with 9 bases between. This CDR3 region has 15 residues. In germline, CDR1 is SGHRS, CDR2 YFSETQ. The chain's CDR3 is CASSLGDTTYNEQFF. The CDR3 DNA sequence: TGCGCCAGCAGCTTGGGGGACACCACCTACAATGAGCAGTTCTTC. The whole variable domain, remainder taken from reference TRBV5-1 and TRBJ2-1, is KAGVTQTPRYLIKTRGQQVTLSCSPISGHRSVSWYQQTPGQGLQFLFEYFSETQRNKGNFPGRFSGRQFSNSRSEMNVSTLELGDSALYLCASSLGDTTYNEQFFGPGTRLTVL.

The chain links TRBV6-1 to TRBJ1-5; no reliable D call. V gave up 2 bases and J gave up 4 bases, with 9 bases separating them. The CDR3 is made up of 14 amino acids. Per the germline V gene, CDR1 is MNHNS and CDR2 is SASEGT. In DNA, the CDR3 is TGTGCCAGCAGTGAAAGGTACAGTAATCAGCCCCAGCATTTT. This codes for CASSERYSNQPQHF.

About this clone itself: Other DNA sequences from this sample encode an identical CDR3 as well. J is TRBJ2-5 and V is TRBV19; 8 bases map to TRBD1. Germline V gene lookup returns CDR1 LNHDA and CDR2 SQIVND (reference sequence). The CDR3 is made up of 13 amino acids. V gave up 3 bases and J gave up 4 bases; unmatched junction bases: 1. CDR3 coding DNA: TGTGCCAGTAGTATCCAGGGGGCAGAGACCCAGTACTTC. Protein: CASSIQGAETQYF.

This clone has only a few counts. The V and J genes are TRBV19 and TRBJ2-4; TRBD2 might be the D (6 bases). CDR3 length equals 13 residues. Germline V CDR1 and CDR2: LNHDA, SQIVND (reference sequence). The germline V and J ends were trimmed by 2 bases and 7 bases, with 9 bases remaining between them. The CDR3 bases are TGTGCCAGTAGTATACTGGAGGGGAACATTCAGTACTTC. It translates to CASSILEGNIQYF.

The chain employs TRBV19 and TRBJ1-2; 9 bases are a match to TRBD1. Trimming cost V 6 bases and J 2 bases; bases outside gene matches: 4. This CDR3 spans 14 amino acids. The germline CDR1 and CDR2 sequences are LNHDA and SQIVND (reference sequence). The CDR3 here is CASRTGQGNYGYTF. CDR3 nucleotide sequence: TGTGCCAGTAGAACAGGACAGGGGAACTATGGCTACACCTTC.

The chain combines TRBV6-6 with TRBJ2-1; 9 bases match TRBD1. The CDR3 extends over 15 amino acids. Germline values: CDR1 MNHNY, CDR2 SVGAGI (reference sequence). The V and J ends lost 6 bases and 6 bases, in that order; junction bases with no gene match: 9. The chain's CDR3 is CASSLQGAQVNEQFF. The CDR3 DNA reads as TGTGCCAGCAGCCTACAGGGGGCGCAGGTCAATGAGCAGTTCTTC.

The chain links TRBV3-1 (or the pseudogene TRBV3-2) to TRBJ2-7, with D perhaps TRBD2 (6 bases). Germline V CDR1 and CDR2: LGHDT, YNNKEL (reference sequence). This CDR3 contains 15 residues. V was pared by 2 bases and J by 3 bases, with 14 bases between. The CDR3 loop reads CASSQYGRGNYEQYF. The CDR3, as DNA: TGTGCCAGCAGCCAATACGGACGGGGGAACTACGAGCAGTACTTC.

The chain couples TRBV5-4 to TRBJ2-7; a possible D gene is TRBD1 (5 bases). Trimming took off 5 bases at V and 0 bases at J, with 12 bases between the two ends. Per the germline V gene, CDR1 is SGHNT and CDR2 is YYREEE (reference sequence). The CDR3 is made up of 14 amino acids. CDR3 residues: CASRRQGLSYEQYF. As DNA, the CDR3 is TGTGCCAGCAGGCGGCAGGGCCTCTCCTACGAGCAGTACTTC. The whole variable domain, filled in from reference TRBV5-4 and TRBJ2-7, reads ETGVTQSPTHLIKTRGQQVTLRCSSQSGHNTVSWYQQALGQGPQFIFQYYREEENGRGNFPPRFSGLQFPNYSSELNVNALELDDSALYLCASRRQGLSYEQYFGPGTRLTVT.

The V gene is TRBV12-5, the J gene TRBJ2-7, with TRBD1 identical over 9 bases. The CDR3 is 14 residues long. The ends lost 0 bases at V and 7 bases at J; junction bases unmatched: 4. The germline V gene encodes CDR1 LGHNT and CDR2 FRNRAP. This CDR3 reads CASGLVQGAWEQYF. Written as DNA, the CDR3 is TGTGCTAGTGGTTTGGTACAGGGGGCTTGGGAGCAGTACTTC.

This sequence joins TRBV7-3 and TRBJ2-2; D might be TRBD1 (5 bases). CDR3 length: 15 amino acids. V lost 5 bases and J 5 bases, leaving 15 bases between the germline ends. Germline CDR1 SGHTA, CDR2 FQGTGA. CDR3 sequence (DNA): TGTGCCAGCAGCCCGCAGGGTTTAGGGACCGGGGAGCTGTTTTTT. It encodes CASSPQGLGTGELFF.

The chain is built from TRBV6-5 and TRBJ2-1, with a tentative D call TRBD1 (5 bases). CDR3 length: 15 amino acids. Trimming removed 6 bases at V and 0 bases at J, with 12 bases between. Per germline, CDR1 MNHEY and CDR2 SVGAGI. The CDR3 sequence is CASSQGWGSYNEQFF. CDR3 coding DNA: TGTGCCAGCAGCCAGGGATGGGGCTCCTACAATGAGCAGTTCTTC.

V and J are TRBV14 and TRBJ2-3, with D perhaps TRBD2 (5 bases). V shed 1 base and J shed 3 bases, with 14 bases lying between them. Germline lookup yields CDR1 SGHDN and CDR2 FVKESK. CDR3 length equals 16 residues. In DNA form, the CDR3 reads TGTGCCAGCAGCCAAGGGAAGGGATTAGCGACAGATACGCAGTATTTT. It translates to CASSQGKGLATDTQYF. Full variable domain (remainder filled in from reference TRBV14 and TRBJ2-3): EAGVTQFPSHSVIEKGQTVTLRCDPISGHDNLYWYRRVMGKEIKFLLHFVKESKQDESGMPNNRFLAERTGGTYSTLKVQPAELEDSGVYFCASSQGKGLATDTQYFGPGTRLTVL.

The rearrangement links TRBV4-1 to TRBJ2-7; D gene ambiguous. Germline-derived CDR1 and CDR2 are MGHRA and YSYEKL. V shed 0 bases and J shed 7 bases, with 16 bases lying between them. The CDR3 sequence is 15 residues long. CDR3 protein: CASSQEMNPSREQYF. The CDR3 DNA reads TGCGCCAGCAGCCAAGAAATGAACCCCTCTCGGGAGCAGTACTTC.

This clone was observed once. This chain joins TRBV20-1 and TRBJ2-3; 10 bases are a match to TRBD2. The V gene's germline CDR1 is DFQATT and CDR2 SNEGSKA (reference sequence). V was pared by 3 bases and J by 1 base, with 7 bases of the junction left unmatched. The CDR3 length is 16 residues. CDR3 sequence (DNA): TGCAGTGCTAGTGGTTCCCTAGCGGGGGGCACAGATACGCAGTATTTT. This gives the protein CSASGSLAGGTDTQYF.

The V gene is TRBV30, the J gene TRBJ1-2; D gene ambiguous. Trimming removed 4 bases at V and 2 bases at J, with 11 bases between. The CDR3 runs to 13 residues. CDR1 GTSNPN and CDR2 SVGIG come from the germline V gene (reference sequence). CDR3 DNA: TGTGCCTGGAATGATGGGGAGAACTATGGCTACACCTTC. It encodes CAWNDGENYGYTF.

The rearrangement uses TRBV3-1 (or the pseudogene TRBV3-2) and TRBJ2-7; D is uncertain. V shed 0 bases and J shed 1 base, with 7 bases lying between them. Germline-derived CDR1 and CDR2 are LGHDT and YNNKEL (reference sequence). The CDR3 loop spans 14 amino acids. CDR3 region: CASSQDLLSYEQYF. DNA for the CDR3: TGTGCCAGCAGCCAAGATCTCCTGTCCTACGAGCAGTACTTC.

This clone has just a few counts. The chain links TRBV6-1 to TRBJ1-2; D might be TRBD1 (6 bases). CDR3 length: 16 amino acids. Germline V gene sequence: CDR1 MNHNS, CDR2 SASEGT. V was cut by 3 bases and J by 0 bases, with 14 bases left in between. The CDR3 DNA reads TGTGCCAGCAGTGATTCTAACAGGGTAGCTAACTATGGCTACACCTTC. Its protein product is CASSDSNRVANYGYTF.

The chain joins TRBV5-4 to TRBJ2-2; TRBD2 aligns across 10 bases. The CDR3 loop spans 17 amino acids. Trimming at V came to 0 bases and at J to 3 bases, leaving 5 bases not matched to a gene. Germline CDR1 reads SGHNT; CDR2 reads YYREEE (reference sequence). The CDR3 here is CASSLAAGGMDTGELFF. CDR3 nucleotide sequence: TGTGCCAGCAGCTTGGCAGCGGGGGGGATGGACACCGGGGAGCTGTTTTTT. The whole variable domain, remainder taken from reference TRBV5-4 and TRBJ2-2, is ETGVTQSPTHLIKTRGQQVTLRCSSQSGHNTVSWYQQALGQGPQFIFQYYREEENGRGNFPPRFSGLQFPNYSSELNVNALELDDSALYLCASSLAAGGMDTGELFFGEGSRLTVL.

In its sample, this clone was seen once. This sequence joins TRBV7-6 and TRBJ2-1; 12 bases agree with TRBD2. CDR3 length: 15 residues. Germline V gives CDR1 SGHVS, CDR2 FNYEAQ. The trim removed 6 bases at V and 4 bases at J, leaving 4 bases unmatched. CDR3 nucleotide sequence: TGTGCCAGCAGGCAACTAGCGGGGGGTTACAATGAGCAGTTCTTC. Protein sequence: CASRQLAGGYNEQFF.

The CDR3 protein is CASSLGGDRGNSPLHF. For the CDR3, the DNA is TGTGCCAGCAGCTTGGGAGGGGACAGGGGTAATTCACCCCTCCACTTT. V gene TRBV5-4 combines with J gene TRBJ1-6; TRBD1 agrees at 10 bases. The CDR3 runs 16 residues. Losses at the gene ends were 0 bases for V and 6 bases for J; bases not matched to a gene: 3. Per the germline V gene, CDR1 is SGHNT and CDR2 is YYREEE (reference sequence).